This TCR beta chain comes out of a study of cytomegalovirus exposure and HLA in healthy donors. The study ran its PCR with 60 Vbeta and 13 Jbeta primers. Using immunoSEQ multiplex PCR, the repertoire was profiled, and TCRdb retains in-frame clones only, with some absent. The sample lists around 150,000 clones; approximately 81% were seen once. General study points: CMV serostatus alone was available as immune exposure information. Most sequenced TCRs were rare (though some public TCRs occurred in many donors). Three chains linked to CMV were shown in vitro to be specific for CMV antigens. 87-base-pair reads could not separate some V segments, including TRBV6-2 and TRBV6-3.

This clone occurred once. The antigen is unknown. The length of the CDR3 is 12 residues. V dropped 8 bases and J dropped 5 bases, with 15 bases sitting between them. Germline V gene data show CDR1 as SQVTM and CDR2 as ANQGSEA. J is TRBJ2-5 and V is TRBV29-1; D is possibly TRBD2 (6 bases). Sequencing was performed on PBMCs. This clonotype was obtained from a man between 18 and 29 years old in good health and CMV-seronegative. DNA for the CDR3: TGCAGCCAGGGCGGGGCGGCCGAGACCCAGTACTTC. This codes for CSQGGAAETQYF.